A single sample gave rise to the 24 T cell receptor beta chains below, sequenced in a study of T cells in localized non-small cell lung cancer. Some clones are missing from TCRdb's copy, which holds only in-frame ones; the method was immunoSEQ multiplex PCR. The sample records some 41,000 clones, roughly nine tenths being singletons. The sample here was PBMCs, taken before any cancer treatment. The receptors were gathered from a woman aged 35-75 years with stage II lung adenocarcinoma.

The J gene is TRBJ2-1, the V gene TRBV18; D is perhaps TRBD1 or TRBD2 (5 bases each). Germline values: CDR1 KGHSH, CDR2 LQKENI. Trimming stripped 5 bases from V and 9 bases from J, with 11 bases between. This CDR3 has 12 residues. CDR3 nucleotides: TGTGCCAGCTCAAGGGACCAGGGTGAGCAGTTCTTC. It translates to CASSRDQGEQFF.

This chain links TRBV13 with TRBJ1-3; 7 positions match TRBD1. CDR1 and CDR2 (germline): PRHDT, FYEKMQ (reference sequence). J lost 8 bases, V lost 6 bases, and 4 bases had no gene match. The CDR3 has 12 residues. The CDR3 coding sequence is TGTGCCAGCAGACGACAGGGTGACACCATATATTTT. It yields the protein CASRRQGDTIYF.

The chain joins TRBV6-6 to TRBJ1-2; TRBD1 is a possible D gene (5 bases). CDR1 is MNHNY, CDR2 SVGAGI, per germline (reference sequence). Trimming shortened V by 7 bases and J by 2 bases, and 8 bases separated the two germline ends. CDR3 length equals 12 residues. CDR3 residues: CASMEGNYGYTF. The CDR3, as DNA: TGTGCCAGCATGGAGGGGAACTATGGCTACACCTTC.

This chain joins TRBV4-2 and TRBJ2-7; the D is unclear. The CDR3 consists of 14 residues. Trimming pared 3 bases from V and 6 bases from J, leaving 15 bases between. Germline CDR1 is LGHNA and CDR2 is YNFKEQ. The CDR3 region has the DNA TGTGCCAGCAGCCAGACTCTGGACCGCGGCGAGCAGTACTTC. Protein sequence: CASSQTLDRGEQYF.

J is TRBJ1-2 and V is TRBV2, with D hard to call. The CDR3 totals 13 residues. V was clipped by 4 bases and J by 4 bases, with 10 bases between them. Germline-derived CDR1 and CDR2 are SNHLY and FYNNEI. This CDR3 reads CASSAKRIYGYTF. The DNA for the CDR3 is TGTGCCAGCAGTGCTAAACGGATCTATGGCTACACCTTC.

The CDR3 reads CASSGQGTDTQYF. CDR3 nucleotide sequence: TGCGCCAGCAGCGGACAGGGGACAGATACGCAGTATTTT. The chain has TRBV5-1 and TRBJ2-3, with 9 bases identical to TRBD1. The length of the CDR3 is 13 residues. Trimming at V came to 4 bases and at J to 3 bases, leaving 0 bases not matched to a gene. Per germline, CDR1 SGHRS and CDR2 YFSETQ.

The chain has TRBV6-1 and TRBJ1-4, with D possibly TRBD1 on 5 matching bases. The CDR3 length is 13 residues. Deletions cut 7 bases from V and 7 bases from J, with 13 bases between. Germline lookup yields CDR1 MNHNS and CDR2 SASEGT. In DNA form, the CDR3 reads TGTGCCAGCATTCCGGGGCCCTCTGAAAAACTGTTTTTT. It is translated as CASIPGPSEKLFF.

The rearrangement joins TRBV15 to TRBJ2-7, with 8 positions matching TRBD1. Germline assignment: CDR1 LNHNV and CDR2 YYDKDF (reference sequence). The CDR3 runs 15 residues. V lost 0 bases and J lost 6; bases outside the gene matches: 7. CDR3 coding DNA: TGTGCCACCAGCAGAGATCAGGGGGCTTCCCGCGAGCAGTACTTC. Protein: CATSRDQGASREQYF.

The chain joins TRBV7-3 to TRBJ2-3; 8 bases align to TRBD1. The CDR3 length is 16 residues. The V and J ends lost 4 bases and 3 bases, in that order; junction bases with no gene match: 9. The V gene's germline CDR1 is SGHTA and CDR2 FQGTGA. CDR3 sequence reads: CASSSDRGIETDTQYF. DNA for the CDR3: TGTGCCAGCAGCTCCGACAGGGGTATAGAGACAGATACGCAGTATTTT.

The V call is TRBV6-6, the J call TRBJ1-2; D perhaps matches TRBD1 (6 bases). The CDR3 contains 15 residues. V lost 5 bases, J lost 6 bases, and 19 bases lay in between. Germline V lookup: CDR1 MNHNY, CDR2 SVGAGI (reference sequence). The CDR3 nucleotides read TGTGCCAGCAGTCCCACTATTGGGGGGGCCAATGGCTACACCTTC. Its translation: CASSPTIGGANGYTF.

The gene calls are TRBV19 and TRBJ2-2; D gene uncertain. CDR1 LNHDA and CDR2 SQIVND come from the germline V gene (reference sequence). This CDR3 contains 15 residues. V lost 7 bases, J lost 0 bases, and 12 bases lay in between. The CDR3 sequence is CASTDQMTNTGELFF. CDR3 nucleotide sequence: TGTGCCAGTACGGACCAAATGACGAACACCGGGGAGCTGTTTTTT.

The CDR3, as DNA: TGTGCCAGCAGCTTGAGACAGGGACTTAATGAAAAACTGTTTTTT. Protein: CASSLRQGLNEKLFF. The chain has TRBV7-7 and TRBJ1-4; TRBD1 agrees at 7 bases. This CDR3 contains 15 residues. The J segment lost 4 bases and the V segment lost 3 bases, leaving 5 bases of the junction unmatched. CDR1 SSHAT and CDR2 FNYEAQ come from the germline V gene (reference sequence).

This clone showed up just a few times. CDR3 in DNA: TGCAGCAACACCAGGGTGGGGATGAACACTGAAGCTTTCTTT. Amino acids: CSNTRVGMNTEAFF. V usage is TRBV29-1 and J usage is TRBJ1-1; D is perhaps TRBD1 (5 bases). The CDR3 covers 14 residues. Looked up from germline, CDR1 is SQVTM and CDR2 is ANQGSEA. The germline V and J ends were trimmed by 8 bases and 0 bases, with 16 bases remaining between them.

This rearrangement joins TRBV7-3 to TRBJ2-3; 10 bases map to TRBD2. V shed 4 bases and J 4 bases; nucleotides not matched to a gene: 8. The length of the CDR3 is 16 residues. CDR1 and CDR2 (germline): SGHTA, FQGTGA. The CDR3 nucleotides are TGTGCCAGCAGCTCCCAGATAGCGGGGGGTGCAGATACGCAGTATTTT. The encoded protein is CASSSQIAGGADTQYF.

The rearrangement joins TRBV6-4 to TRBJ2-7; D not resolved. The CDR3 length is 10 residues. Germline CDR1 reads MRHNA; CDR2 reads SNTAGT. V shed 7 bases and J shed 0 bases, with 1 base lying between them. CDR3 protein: CASTSYEQYF. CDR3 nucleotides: TGTGCCAGCACCTCCTACGAGCAGTACTTC.

In DNA form, the CDR3 reads TGTGCCAGCAGTTACTCCTTGGACAGGGGTGGGACTGAAGCTTTCTTT. It encodes CASSYSLDRGGTEAFF. The chain is built from TRBV6-5 and TRBJ1-1; 9 positions agree with TRBD1. Germline CDR1 is MNHEY and CDR2 is SVGAGI. Losses at the gene ends were 0 bases for V and 5 bases for J; bases not matched to a gene: 7. The length of the CDR3 is 16 residues.

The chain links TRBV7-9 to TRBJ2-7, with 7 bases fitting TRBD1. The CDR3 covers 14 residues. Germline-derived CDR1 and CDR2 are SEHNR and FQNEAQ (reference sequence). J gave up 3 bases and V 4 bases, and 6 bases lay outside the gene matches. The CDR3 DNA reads TGTGCCAGCAGCTCCCGACAGGGAAGCTACGAGCAGTACTTC. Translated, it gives CASSSRQGSYEQYF.

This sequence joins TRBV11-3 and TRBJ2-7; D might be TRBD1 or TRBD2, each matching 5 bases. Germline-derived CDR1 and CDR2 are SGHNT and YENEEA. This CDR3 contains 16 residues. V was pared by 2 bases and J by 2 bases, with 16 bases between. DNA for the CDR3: TGTGCCAGCAGCTTATCTGGGGGTGCCGGGGCCTACGAGCAGTACTTC. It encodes CASSLSGGAGAYEQYF.

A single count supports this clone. In nucleotides, the CDR3 is TGTGCCAGCTCACCGGGGGCGGATGAAAAACTGTTTTTT. This encodes CASSPGADEKLFF. The V and J genes are TRBV18 and TRBJ1-4, with a weak D call TRBD1 (6 bases). V shed 3 bases and J shed 6 bases, with 8 bases lying between them. Germline values: CDR1 KGHSH, CDR2 LQKENI. CDR3 length equals 13 residues.

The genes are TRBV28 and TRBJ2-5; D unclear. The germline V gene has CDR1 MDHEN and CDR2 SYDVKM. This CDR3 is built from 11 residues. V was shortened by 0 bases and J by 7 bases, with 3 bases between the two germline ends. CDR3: CASSLWGTQYF. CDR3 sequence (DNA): TGTGCCAGCAGTTTATGGGGGACCCAGTACTTC.

Written as DNA, the CDR3 is TGTGCCAGCAGTTTAATAGGTAGCGGGAGCGGGTACGAGCAGTACTTC. This codes for CASSLIGSGSGYEQYF. This chain uses TRBV27 with TRBJ2-7; 9 bases line up with TRBD2. CDR1 MNHEY and CDR2 SMNVEV come from the germline V gene (reference sequence). The CDR3 is made up of 16 amino acids. The V gene end was trimmed by 2 bases and the J gene end by 4 bases; junction bases not matched to a gene: 9.

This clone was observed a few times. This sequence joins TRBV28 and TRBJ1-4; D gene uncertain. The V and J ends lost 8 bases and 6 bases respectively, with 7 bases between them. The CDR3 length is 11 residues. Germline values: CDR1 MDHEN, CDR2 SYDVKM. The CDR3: CASGVHEKLFF. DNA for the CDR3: TGTGCCAGCGGAGTCCATGAAAAACTGTTTTTT.

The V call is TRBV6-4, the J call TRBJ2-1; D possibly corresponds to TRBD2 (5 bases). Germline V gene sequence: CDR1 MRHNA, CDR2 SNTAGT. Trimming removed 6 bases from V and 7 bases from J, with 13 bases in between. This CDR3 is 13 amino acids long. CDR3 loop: CASSRDLGNEQFF. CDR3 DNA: TGTGCCAGCAGCCGGGATCTCGGGAATGAGCAGTTCTTC.

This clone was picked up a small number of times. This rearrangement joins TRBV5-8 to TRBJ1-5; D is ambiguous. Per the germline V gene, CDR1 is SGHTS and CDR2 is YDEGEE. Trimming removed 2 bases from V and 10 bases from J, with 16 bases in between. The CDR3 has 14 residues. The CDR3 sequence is CASSLGTDREPQHF. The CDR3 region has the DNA TGTGCCAGCAGCTTAGGAACGGACCGGGAACCCCAGCATTTT.